Below, one T cell receptor beta chain is given with its context. The antigen is not known. Libraries were prepared by immunoSEQ multiplex PCR; TCRdb keeps only in-frame clonotypes and omits some of them. The sample carries about 84,000 clones, roughly 85% recorded once. This CDR3 has 14 residues. Germline CDR1 SGHTA, CDR2 FQGTGA. Trimming took off 5 bases at V and 7 bases at J, with 17 bases between the two ends. This entry is derived from a study of T cell responses to AZD1222 COVID-19 vaccine. Study-level findings and limits: Rises in breadth and depth of Spike-specific TCRs came after two AZD1222 doses.

This clonotype was sampled from an adult who received the AZD1222 COVID-19 vaccine. The chain links TRBV7-3 to TRBJ1-2; no firm D call. The sequences come from peripheral blood, collected 28 days after the second AZD1222 dose. For the CDR3, the DNA is TGTGCCAGCAGCGCCACAGCGCGAAGTGTTGGCTACACCTTC. Translated: CASSATARSVGYTF.